A selection of T cell receptor beta chains follows, all from one sample in a study of T cell responses to AZD1222 COVID-19 vaccine. Assay: immunoSEQ multiplex PCR; the TCRdb copy retains only in-frame clones and omits some. Of 110,000 or so clones in the sample, roughly nine tenths are singletons; the top ten hold roughly 5.7%. The source material was peripheral blood, sampled on day 0 of AZD1222 vaccination. These receptors originate from an adult in good health. CDR3s include the opening cysteine and the closing phenylalanine or tryptophan. A D gene is named only where the DNA matches it firmly. Clone size is stated in some rows and not others, as once, few, many or a class when expanded.

v_gene	d_gene	j_gene	len	abundance	CDR3nt	CDR3aa
TRBV4-2	-	TRBJ1-1	15	-	TGTGCCAGCAGCCAAGATTTATTCATGAACACTGAAGCTTTCTTT	CASSQDLFMNTEAFF
TRBV7-2	-	TRBJ1-2	14	-	TGTGCCAGCAGCTTAGCGACAGCCTCCTATGGCTACACCTTC	CASSLATASYGYTF
TRBV28	TRBD1	TRBJ1-4	16	once	TGTGCCAGCAGCCCCTACAGGGGCGCAACTAATGAAAAACTGTTTTTT	CASSPYRGATNEKLFF
TRBV18	-	TRBJ2-3	15	-	TGTGCCAGCTCCCCGAAGATTTCTAGCACAGATACGCAGTATTTT	CASSPKISSTDTQYF
TRBV19	TRBD1	TRBJ1-5	15	-	TGTGCCAGTAATGCCCGACAGGGAGTTTCCCAGCCCCAGCATTTT	CASNARQGVSQPQHF
TRBV4-2	TRBD1	TRBJ1-1	15	-	TGTGCCAGCAGCCAGCCGGGACAGGTGAACACTGAAGCTTTCTTT	CASSQPGQVNTEAFF
TRBV18	TRBD1	TRBJ1-4	14	-	TGTGCCAGCTCCCCTGGACAGGCGGGGGAAAAACTGTTTTTT	CASSPGQAGEKLFF
TRBV7-7	-	TRBJ1-6	16	-	TGTGCTAGCAGCCAAAGGCTTGGGACGTGGAATTCACCCCTCCACTTT	CASSQRLGTWNSPLHF
TRBV9	-	TRBJ2-5	14	-	TGTGCCAGCAGCGTCACGCCACGCCAAGAGACCCAGTACTTC	CASSVTPRQETQYF
TRBV20-1	TRBD2	TRBJ2-7	16	few	TGCAGTGCTAGTTCGGTGGGGCTGGCGGGAGGGCGCGAGCAGTACTTC	CSASSVGLAGGREQYF
TRBV2	-	TRBJ2-7	14	-	TGTGCCAGCAGCACCCCCCTAGTCACCCACGAGCAGTACTTC	CASSTPLVTHEQYF
TRBV5-4	TRBD2	TRBJ2-2	15	-	TGTGCCAGCAGCGTGGGACTAGCAGAAGCCGGGGAGCTGTTTTTT	CASSVGLAEAGELFF
TRBV7-2	-	TRBJ1-2	13	-	TGTGCCAGCAGCTTATCGAGAGCCCATGGCTACACCTTC	CASSLSRAHGYTF
TRBV9	-	TRBJ1-1	14	-	TGTGCCAGCAGCGTAGAACAGGTATCCACTGAAGCTTTCTTT	CASSVEQVSTEAFF
TRBV24-1	TRBD1	TRBJ2-1	14	-	TGTGCCACCAGTGCCCCGGGACAGGGGAATGAGCAGTTCTTC	CATSAPGQGNEQFF
TRBV5-1	TRBD1	TRBJ1-4	16	-	TGCGCCAGCTTTCCGGGGGCCGGGACAGGGGATGAAAAACTGTTTTTT	CASFPGAGTGDEKLFF
TRBV9	-	TRBJ1-1	13	-	TGTGCCAGCAGCGGACAAACAGGACGTGAAGCTTTCTTT	CASSGQTGREAFF